This TCR beta chain was sequenced in a study of CD8+ T cells in alopecia areata. Study-wide background: Treatment of the treated patients consisted of oral tofacitinib, 5 to 10 mg twice daily. It was 6 to 18 months of tofacitinib, and then there were 6 months off drug.

In each case, RNA was isolated and then reverse transcribed into cDNA as the sequencing template. Profiled with immunoSEQ multiplex PCR; TCRdb holds only in-frame clones, not every one. The sample consists of roughly 5,700 clones, roughly 60% of them appearing once. From germline, CDR1 is MNHNS and CDR2 SASEGT. This CDR3 has 14 amino acids. With 6 bases removed from V and 5 bases from J, the gap between germline ends came to 14 bases. Peripheral blood samples and lesional scalp punch biopsies were obtained from alopecia areata patients. This clone has only one observation. The antigen remains undetermined. Broader study findings: Lesional scalp displayed greater clonality than normal scalp, most notably in alopecia totalis/universalis.

This clonotype was obtained from a human donor with alopecia areata. The chain recombines TRBV6-1 with TRBJ1-5; a weak D match, TRBD1 (5 bases). Sequencing input: skin. The CDR3: CASSGATRDQPQHF. For the CDR3, the DNA is TGTGCCAGCAGCGGGGCTACGAGGGATCAGCCCCAGCATTTT.